These 23 T cell receptor beta chains were sequenced from one sample in a study of CD4 and CD8 cells across lung adenocarcinoma regions. MiXCR, run by TCRdb on the PCR reads, gives a single entry per CDR3 protein. The sample has about 11,000 distinct CDR3 sequences, 53% seen once. The sequenced sample consisted of CD8+ T cells from the center of a lung tumor. Receptors originate from a female donor with lung adenocarcinoma. The CD4 and CD8 labels of this study may be unreliable.

Within the sample, this clonotype is medium-sized. This sequence joins TRBV6-6 and TRBJ1-1, with TRBD1 identical over 9 bases. V shed 9 bases and J 11 bases; nucleotides not matched to a gene: 16. The CDR3 runs 14 residues. Germline V lookup: CDR1 MNHNY, CDR2 SVGAGI (reference sequence). CDR3 in amino acids: CASQLIQGAVQAFF. The CDR3 region has the DNA TGTGCCAGTCAGCTTATACAGGGGGCTGTTCAGGCTTTCTTT.

In its sample, this clonotype is medium-sized. This chain uses TRBV6-1 with TRBJ2-1; 9 bases match TRBD1. The CDR3 extends over 16 amino acids. Trimming removed 3 bases from V and 3 bases from J; junction bases left unmatched: 6. Germline assignment: CDR1 MNHNS and CDR2 SASEGT. The CDR3 nucleotides read TGTGCCAGCAGTGAGCCCGGGACAGGGTACTACAATGAGCAGTTCTTC. Its protein is CASSEPGTGYYNEQFF.

The chain combines TRBV6-2 or TRBV6-3 with TRBJ2-2, with a weak D call TRBD2 (5 bases). Germline V gene data show CDR1 as MNHEY and CDR2 as SVGEGT. The V gene lost 2 bases and the J gene lost 7 bases, with 17 bases spanning the gap. This CDR3 is 16 amino acids long. The CDR3 spells CASSYDPRGTVGELFF. The CDR3 DNA sequence: TGTGCCAGCAGTTACGACCCTCGGGGTACTGTCGGGGAGCTGTTTTTT.

The chain joins TRBV6-1 to TRBJ2-7, with D possibly being TRBD1 or TRBD2 (5 bases each). CDR1 and CDR2 from the germline V gene are MNHNS and SASEGT. This CDR3 has 14 amino acids. Deletions cut 6 bases from V and 4 bases from J, with 16 bases between. The CDR3 sequence: CASRKDVEGYEQYF. The CDR3 DNA reads TGTGCCAGCAGGAAGGACGTTGAGGGGTACGAGCAGTACTTC.

The chain has TRBV10-2 and TRBJ1-6; 9 bases agree with TRBD1. V lost 8 bases, J lost 4 bases, and 3 bases stayed unmatched. The CDR3 covers 14 residues. CDR1 and CDR2 (germline): WSHSY, SAAADI. CDR3 DNA: TGCGCCAGCGGGGGACAGGGATATAATTCACCCCTCCACTTT. It is translated as CASGGQGYNSPLHF.

CDR3 residues: CASRGQGYEQYF. CDR3 nucleotide sequence: TGCGCCAGCAGGGGACAGGGCTACGAGCAGTACTTC. This rearrangement joins TRBV5-1 to TRBJ2-1; TRBD1 agrees at 9 bases. The J call may be in error: the DNA end matches TRBJ2-7 better. Germline V gene lookup returns CDR1 SGHRS and CDR2 YFSETQ. This CDR3 is 12 amino acids long.

The chain recombines TRBV12-3 or TRBV12-4 with TRBJ2-5; D is undetermined. The CDR3 loop spans 14 amino acids. Trimming cost V 5 bases and J 1 base, with 11 bases left between them. CDR3 region: CASSPGSSQETQYF. The DNA for the CDR3 is TGTGCCAGCAGTCCGGGCTCCTCCCAAGAGACCCAGTACTTC.

This clonotype showed up just a few times. The chain has TRBV4-2 and TRBJ2-5; 9 bases agree with TRBD2. The CDR3 is 16 amino acids. CDR1 LGHNA and CDR2 YNFKEQ come from the germline V gene. J lost 4 bases, V lost 3 bases, and 9 bases had no gene match. The CDR3 is CASSHQTGTSRETQYF. The CDR3 coding sequence is TGTGCCAGCAGCCACCAGACCGGGACTAGCAGAGAGACCCAGTACTTC.

This clonotype was counted many times. V gene TRBV6-1 combines with J gene TRBJ1-6; 7 nucleotides line up with TRBD1. This CDR3 region has 16 residues. Germline-derived CDR1 and CDR2 are MNHNS and SASEGT. After removal of 7 bases from V and 9 bases from J, the junction contained 15 bases not matched to a gene. The CDR3 coding sequence is TGTGCCAGCACCGACAGGGAGAGGGGAGGAGGTTCACCCCTCCACTTT. Its translation is CASTDRERGGGSPLHF.

This chain connects TRBV4-1 to TRBJ2-3; 9 positions agree with TRBD2. J was trimmed by 0 bases and V by 2 bases; bases with no gene match: 15. The CDR3 runs to 20 residues. Germline V gene lookup returns CDR1 MGHRA and CDR2 YSYEKL. For the CDR3, the DNA is TGCGCCAGCAGCCAACCCGCCTTTGGCGGGAGGGCCCCTAGCACAGATACGCAGTATTTT. Translated, it gives CASSQPAFGGRAPSTDTQYF.

This clonotype was picked up many times. This chain connects TRBV12-3 or TRBV12-4 to TRBJ2-2; D might be TRBD1 (5 bases). Deletions cut 2 bases from V and 4 bases from J, with 8 bases between. There are 14 residues in the CDR3. CDR3 nucleotides: TGTGCCAGCAGTTTAAGTCAGGGCACCGGGGAGCTGTTTTTT. This translates into CASSLSQGTGELFF.

This clonotype was seen a single time. The chain employs TRBV20-1 and TRBJ1-2; D call uncertain. V shed 4 bases and J shed 4 bases, with 13 bases lying between them. This CDR3 has 13 amino acids. Germline V gives CDR1 DFQATT, CDR2 SNEGSKA (reference sequence). The CDR3 DNA is TGCAGTGCTACCCCCGACACTCTCTATGGCTACACCTTC. Translating it yields CSATPDTLYGYTF.

In nucleotides, the CDR3 is TGTGCCATCAGCCCCGGGAGTTGGGAGGGGGCCCAGTACTTC. Translated: CAISPGSWEGAQYF. The genes are TRBV10-3 and TRBJ2-5, with a possible D match to TRBD2 (7 bases). V was clipped by 6 bases and J by 9 bases, with 20 bases between them. Germline V gene sequence: CDR1 ENHRY, CDR2 SYGVKD. This CDR3 contains 14 residues.

This clonotype occurred a few times. The chain recombines TRBV6-1 with TRBJ1-1; a weak D match, TRBD1 (6 bases). In germline, CDR1 is MNHNS, CDR2 SASEGT. Trimming stripped 6 bases from V and 6 bases from J, with 14 bases between. The CDR3 spans 13 residues. The CDR3 region is CASRTNRDSEAFF. CDR3 sequence (DNA): TGTGCCAGCAGAACAAACAGGGATTCTGAAGCTTTCTTT.

V gene TRBV6-1 combines with J gene TRBJ2-7; no clear D. Germline CDR1 MNHNS, CDR2 SASEGT. V was cut by 4 bases and J by 0 bases, with 13 bases left in between. This CDR3 is built from 15 residues. CDR3 sequence: CASSAQPQPSYEQYF. The CDR3, as DNA: TGTGCCAGCAGTGCCCAACCACAGCCCTCCTACGAGCAGTACTTC.

This clonotype was observed a few times. This chain joins TRBV4-2 and TRBJ2-3, with 15 positions matching TRBD2. Germline CDR1 LGHNA, CDR2 YNFKEQ. Trimming cost V 4 bases and J 1 base; bases outside gene matches: 12. The CDR3 is 20 residues long. CDR3 region: CASSPTPGLAGGRGTDTQYF. DNA of the CDR3: TGTGCCAGCAGCCCGACTCCCGGACTAGCGGGGGGGCGGGGCACAGATACGCAGTATTTT.

This rearrangement joins TRBV6-1 to TRBJ2-1; either TRBD1 or TRBD2 may fit D (5 bases each). The DNA end is a closer match to TRBJ2-7, so the J assignment may be wrong. Germline V gene sequence: CDR1 MNHNS, CDR2 SASEGT. This CDR3 spans 15 amino acids. As DNA, the CDR3 is TGTGCCAGCAGCCTCTACGGGGCTAGCAGCGATACGCAGTACTTC. Protein: CASSLYGASSDTQYF.

This clonotype has at least ten counts. The chain has TRBV6-1 and TRBJ2-5; no firm D call. The assigned J gene may be wrong: the sequence end matches TRBJ2-7 better. The CDR3 totals 10 residues. Germline V gene data show CDR1 as MNHNS and CDR2 as SASEGT. The CDR3 DNA reads TGTGCCAGCAATTCTTACGAGCAGTACTTC. This encodes CASNSYEQYF.

This clonotype has a count of ten or more. The CDR3, as DNA: TGCGCCAGCACACCGGGGGGCCGCTACAATGAGCAGTTCTTC. Its protein product is CASTPGGRYNEQFF. The chain has TRBV4-1 and TRBJ2-1; D might be TRBD2 (7 bases). Looked up from germline, CDR1 is MGHRA and CDR2 is YSYEKL. Trimming took off 7 bases at V and 3 bases at J, with 13 bases between the two ends. The length of the CDR3 is 14 residues.

CDR3 DNA: TGTGCCAGCAGCCAAGCCCCCTGGGGCAGGGAAGAGTGGGGGCAGTTCTTC. It specifies CASSQAPWGREEWGQFF. The V and J genes are TRBV3-1 and TRBJ2-1; tentatively, D is TRBD1 (5 bases). Trimming shortened V by 1 base and J by 12 bases, and 25 bases separated the two germline ends. Per germline, CDR1 LGHDT and CDR2 YNNKEL (reference sequence). The CDR3 loop spans 17 amino acids.

The rearrangement uses TRBV6-5 and TRBJ2-6; D call uncertain. V lost 2 bases and J lost 0, with 5 bases in between. Germline V lookup: CDR1 MNHEY, CDR2 SVGAGI. The CDR3 spans 15 residues. The DNA for the CDR3 is TGTGCCAGCAGTTACGGTGCCTCTGGGGCCAACGTCCTGACTTTC. It encodes CASSYGASGANVLTF.

This clonotype came up a few times. The chain uses TRBV19 and TRBJ1-1; TRBD1 might be the D (6 bases). The CDR3 has 15 residues. Germline assignment: CDR1 LNHDA and CDR2 SQIVND (reference sequence). Between the trimmed V and J ends, which lost 6 bases and 5 bases, there was a span of 19 bases. This CDR3 reads CASSPSGGAGTEAFF. DNA for the CDR3: TGTGCCAGTAGCCCTTCTGGGGGCGCAGGTACTGAAGCTTTCTTT.

The V gene is TRBV6-1, the J gene TRBJ1-2, with D possibly TRBD1 on 6 matching bases. This CDR3 is 13 amino acids long. The germline V gene encodes CDR1 MNHNS and CDR2 SASEGT. The V gene lost 5 bases and the J gene lost 4 bases, with 11 bases spanning the gap. CDR3 protein: CASSKDRSYGYTF. In DNA, the CDR3 is TGTGCCAGCAGTAAGGACAGAAGCTATGGCTACACCTTC.